This entry concerns a single TCR beta chain. Its target is unknown. This entry belongs to a study of cytomegalovirus exposure and HLA in healthy donors. The study's findings and limits: The study labeled 170 or so TCR beta chains cytomegalovirus-associated. A further, later analysis showed that HLA-associated TCR beta chains (compared with equally common others) were more clonally expanded.

The CDR3 has 15 amino acids. Looked up from germline, CDR1 is MDHEN and CDR2 is SYDVKM. Trimming took 6 bases from V and 3 from J; bases not matched to a gene: 6. 60 Vbeta and 13 Jbeta primers were used in PCR. Data came from immunoSEQ multiplex PCR; TCRdb stores just in-frame clones and leaves some out. The data show about 180,000 clones, approximately 77% seen once. This TCR was recovered from a female donor in good health and CMV-seronegative. The genes are TRBV28 and TRBJ2-1; 9 nucleotides agree with TRBD2. What was sequenced was PBMCs. The CDR3 nucleotides are TGTGCCAGCAGAAATGGACTAGCGAACTACAATGAGCAGTTCTTC. Translation: CASRNGLANYNEQFF.